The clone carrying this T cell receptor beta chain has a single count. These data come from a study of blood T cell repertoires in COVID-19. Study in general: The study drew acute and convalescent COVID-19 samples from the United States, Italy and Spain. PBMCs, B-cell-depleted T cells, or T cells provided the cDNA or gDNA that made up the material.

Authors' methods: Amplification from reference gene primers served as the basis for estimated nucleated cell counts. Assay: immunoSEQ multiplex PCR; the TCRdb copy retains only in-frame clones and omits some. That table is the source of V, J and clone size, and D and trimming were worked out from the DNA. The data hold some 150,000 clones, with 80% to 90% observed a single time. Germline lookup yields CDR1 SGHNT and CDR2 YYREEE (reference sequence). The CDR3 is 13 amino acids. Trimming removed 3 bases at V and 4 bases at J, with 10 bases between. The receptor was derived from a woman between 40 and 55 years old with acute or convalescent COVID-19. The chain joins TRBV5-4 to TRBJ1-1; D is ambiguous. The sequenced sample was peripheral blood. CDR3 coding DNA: TGTGCCAGCAGCTCCGCGGCCTCCACTGAAGCTTTCTTT. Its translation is CASSSAASTEAFF.